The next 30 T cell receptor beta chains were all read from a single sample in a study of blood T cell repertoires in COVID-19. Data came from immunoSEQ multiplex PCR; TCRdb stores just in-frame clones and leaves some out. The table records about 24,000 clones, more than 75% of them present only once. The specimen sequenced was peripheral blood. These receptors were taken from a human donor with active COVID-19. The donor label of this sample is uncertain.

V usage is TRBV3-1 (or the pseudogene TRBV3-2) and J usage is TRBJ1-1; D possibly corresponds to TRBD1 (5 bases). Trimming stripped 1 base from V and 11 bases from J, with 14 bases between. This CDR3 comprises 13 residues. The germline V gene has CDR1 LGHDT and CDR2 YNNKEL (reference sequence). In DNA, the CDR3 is TGTGCCAGCAGCCAAGGGGGCGGCCTTCTGGCTTTCTTT. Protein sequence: CASSQGGGLLAFF.

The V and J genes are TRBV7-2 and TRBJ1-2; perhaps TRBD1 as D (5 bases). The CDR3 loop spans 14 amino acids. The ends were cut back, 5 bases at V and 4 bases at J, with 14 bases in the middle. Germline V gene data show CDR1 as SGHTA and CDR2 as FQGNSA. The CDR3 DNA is TGTGCCAGCAGCCTCAATACAGGCCTCTATGGCTACACCTTC. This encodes CASSLNTGLYGYTF.

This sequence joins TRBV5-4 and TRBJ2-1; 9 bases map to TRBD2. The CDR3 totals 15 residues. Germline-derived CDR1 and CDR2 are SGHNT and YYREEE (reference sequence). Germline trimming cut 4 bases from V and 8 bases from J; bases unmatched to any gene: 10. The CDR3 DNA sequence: TGTGCCAGCAGCCGCCGAGCGGGGGGTACGGATGAGCAGTTCTTC. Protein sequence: CASSRRAGGTDEQFF.

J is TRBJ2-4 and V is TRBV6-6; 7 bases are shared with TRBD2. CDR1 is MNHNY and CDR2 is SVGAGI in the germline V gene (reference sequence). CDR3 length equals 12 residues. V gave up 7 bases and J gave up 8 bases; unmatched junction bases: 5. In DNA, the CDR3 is TGTGCCAGCAATCAGGGAGGGGACATTCAGTACTTC. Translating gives CASNQGGDIQYF.

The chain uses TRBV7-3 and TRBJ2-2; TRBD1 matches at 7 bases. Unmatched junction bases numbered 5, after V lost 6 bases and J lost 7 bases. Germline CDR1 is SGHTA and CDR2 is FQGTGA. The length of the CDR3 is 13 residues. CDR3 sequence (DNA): TGTGCCAGCAGACGACAGGGTCACGGGGAGCTGTTTTTT. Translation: CASRRQGHGELFF.

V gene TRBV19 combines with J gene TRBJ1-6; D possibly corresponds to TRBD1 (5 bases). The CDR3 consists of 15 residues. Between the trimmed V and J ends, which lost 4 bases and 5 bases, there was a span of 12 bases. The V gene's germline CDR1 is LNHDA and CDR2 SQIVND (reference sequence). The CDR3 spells CASSRGQLNNSPLHF. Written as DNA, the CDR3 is TGTGCCAGTAGTAGGGGCCAGCTTAATAATTCACCCCTCCACTTT.

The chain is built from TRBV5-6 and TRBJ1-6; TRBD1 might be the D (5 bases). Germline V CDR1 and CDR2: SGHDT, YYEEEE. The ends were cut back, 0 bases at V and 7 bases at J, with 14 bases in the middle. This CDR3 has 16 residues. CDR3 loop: CASSLAVSGGNSPLHF. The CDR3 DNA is TGTGCCAGCAGCTTGGCTGTCTCGGGGGGGAATTCACCCCTCCACTTT.

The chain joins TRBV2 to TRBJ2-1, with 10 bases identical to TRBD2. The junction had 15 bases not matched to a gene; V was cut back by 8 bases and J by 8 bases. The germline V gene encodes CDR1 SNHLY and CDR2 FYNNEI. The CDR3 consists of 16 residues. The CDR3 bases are TGTGCCAGCTCCTGGACTAGCGGCCAGGGGTTGGATGAGCAGTTCTTC. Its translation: CASSWTSGQGLDEQFF. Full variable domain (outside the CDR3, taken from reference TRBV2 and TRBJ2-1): EPEVTQTPSHQVTQMGQEVILRCVPISNHLYFYWYRQILGQKVEFLVSFYNNEISEKSEIFDDQFSVERPDGSNFTLKIRSTKLEDSAMYFCASSWTSGQGLDEQFFGPGTRLTVL.

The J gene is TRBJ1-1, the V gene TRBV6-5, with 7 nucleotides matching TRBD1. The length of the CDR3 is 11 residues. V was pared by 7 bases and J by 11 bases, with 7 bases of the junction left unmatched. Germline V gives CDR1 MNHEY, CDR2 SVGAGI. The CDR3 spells CASNLRGRAFF. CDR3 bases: TGTGCCAGCAACCTCAGGGGGAGGGCTTTCTTT.

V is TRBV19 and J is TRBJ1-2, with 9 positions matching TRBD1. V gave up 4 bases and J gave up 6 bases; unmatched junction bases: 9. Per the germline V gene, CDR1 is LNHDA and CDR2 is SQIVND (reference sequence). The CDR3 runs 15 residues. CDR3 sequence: CASSKSDRGVHGYTF. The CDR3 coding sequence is TGTGCCAGTAGTAAAAGCGACAGGGGGGTTCATGGCTACACCTTC. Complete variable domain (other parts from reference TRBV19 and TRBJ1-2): DGGITQSPKYLFRKEGQNVTLSCEQNLNHDAMYWYRQDPGQGLRLIYYSQIVNDFQKGDIAEGYSVSREKKESFPLTVTSAQKNPTAFYLCASSKSDRGVHGYTFGSGTRLTVV.

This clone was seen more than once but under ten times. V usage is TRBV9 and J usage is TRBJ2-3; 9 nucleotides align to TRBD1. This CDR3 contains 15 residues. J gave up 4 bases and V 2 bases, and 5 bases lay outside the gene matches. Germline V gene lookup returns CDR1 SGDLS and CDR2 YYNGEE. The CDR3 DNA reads TGTGCCAGCAGCGTGACGACAGGGGGTTCAGATACGCAGTATTTT. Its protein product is CASSVTTGGSDTQYF.

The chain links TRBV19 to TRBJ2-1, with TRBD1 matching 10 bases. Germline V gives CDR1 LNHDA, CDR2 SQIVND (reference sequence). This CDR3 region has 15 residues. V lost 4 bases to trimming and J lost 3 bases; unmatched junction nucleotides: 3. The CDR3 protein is CASSTRTGGYNEQFF. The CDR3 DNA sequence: TGTGCCAGTAGTACCAGGACAGGGGGCTACAATGAGCAGTTCTTC.

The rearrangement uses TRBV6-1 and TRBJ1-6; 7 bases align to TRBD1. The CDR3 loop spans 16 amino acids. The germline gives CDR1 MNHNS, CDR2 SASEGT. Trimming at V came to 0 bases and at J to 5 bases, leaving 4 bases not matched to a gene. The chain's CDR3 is CASSEAAGGNNSPLHF. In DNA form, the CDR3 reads TGTGCCAGCAGTGAAGCGGCAGGGGGAAATAATTCACCCCTCCACTTT.

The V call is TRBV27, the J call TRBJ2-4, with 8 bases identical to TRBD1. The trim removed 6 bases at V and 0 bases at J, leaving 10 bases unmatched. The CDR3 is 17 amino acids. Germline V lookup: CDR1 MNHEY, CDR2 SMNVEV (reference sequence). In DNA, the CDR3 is TGTGCCAGCAGCTCTTCGGACAGGGTGTTAGCCAAAAACATTCAGTACTTC. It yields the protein CASSSSDRVLAKNIQYF.

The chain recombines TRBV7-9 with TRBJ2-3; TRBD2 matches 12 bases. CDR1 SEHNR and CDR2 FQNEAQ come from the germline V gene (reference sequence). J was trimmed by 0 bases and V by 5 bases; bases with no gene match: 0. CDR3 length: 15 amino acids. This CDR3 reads CASSGLAGSTDTQYF. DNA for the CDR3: TGTGCCAGCAGCGGACTAGCGGGAAGCACAGATACGCAGTATTTT.

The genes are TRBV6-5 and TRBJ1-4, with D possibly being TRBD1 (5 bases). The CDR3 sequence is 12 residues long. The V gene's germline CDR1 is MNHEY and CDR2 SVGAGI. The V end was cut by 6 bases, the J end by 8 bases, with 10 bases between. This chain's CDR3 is CASRQGGEKLFF. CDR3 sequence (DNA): TGTGCCAGCAGGCAGGGTGGCGAAAAACTGTTTTTT.

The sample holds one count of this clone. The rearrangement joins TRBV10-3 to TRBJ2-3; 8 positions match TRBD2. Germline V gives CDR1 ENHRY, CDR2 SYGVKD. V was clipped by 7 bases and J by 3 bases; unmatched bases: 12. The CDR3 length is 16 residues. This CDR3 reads CAIKVAGGGLTDTQYF. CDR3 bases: TGTGCCATCAAGGTTGCGGGAGGAGGCCTTACAGATACGCAGTATTTT.

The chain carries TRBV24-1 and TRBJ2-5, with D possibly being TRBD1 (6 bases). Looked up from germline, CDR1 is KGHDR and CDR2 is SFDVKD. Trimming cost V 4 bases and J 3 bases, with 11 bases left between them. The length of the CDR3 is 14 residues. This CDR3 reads CATSESGVEETQYF. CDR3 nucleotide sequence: TGTGCCACCAGTGAATCAGGGGTTGAAGAGACCCAGTACTTC.

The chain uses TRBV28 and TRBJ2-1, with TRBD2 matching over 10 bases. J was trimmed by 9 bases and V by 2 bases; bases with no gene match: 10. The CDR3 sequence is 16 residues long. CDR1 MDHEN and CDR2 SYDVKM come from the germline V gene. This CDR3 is CASSLTASGREGEQFF. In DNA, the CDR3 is TGTGCCAGCAGTTTAACGGCAAGCGGGAGGGAGGGTGAGCAGTTCTTC.

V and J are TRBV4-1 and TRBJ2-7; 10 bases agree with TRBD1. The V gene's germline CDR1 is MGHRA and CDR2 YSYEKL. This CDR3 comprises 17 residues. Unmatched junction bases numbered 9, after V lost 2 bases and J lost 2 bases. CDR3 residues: CASSQYLGTGVAYEQYF. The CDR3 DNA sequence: TGCGCCAGCAGCCAATACCTCGGGACAGGGGTAGCCTACGAGCAGTACTTC.

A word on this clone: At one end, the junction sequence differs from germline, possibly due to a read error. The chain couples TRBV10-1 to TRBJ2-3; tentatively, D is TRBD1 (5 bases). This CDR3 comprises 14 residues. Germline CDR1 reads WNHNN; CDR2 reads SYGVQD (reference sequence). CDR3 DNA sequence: TGCGCCAGCAGTCAACATGGGGCACAAGATACGCAGTGTTTT. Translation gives CASSQHGAQDTQCF.

This CDR3 is CASSLPVSWTDTQYF. DNA of the CDR3: TGTGCCAGCAGTCTACCGGTATCCTGGACAGATACGCAGTATTTT. The rearrangement uses TRBV28 and TRBJ2-3; no definite D call. The V and J ends lost 5 bases and 3 bases respectively, with 15 bases between them. Germline CDR1 MDHEN, CDR2 SYDVKM. The CDR3 is 15 amino acids.

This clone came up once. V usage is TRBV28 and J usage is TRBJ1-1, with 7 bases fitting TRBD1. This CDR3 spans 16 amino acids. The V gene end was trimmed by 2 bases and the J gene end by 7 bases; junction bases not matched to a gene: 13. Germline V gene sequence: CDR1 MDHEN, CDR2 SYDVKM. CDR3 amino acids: CASSLPGQRKKIEAFF. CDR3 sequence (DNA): TGTGCCAGCAGTTTACCGGGACAGCGAAAGAAGATTGAAGCTTTCTTT.

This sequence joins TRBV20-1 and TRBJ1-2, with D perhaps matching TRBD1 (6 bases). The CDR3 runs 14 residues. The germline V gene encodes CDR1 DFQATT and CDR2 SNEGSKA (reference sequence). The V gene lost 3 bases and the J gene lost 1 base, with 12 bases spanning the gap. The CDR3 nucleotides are TGCAGTGCTAGTGGGACACTCATTAACTATGGCTACACCTTC. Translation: CSASGTLINYGYTF.

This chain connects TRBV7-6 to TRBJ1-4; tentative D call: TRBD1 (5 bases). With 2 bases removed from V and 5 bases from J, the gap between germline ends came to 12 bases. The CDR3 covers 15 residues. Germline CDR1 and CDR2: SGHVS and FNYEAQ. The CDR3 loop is CASSLFGGGNEKLFF. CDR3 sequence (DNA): TGTGCCAGCAGCTTATTCGGGGGTGGGAATGAAAAACTGTTTTTT.

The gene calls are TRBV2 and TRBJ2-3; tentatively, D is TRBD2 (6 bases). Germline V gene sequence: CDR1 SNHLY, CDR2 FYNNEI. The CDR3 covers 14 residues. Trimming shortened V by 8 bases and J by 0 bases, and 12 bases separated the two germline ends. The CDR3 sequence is CASGWSGSTDTQYF. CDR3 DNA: TGTGCCAGCGGATGGAGCGGGAGCACAGATACGCAGTATTTT.

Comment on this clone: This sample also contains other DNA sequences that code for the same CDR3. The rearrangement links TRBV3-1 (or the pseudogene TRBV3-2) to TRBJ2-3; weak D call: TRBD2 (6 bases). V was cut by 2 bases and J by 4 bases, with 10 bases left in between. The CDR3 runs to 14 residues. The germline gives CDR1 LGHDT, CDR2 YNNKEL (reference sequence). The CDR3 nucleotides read TGTGCCAGCAGCCAAATGGGGGAGGCAGATACGCAGTATTTT. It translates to CASSQMGEADTQYF.

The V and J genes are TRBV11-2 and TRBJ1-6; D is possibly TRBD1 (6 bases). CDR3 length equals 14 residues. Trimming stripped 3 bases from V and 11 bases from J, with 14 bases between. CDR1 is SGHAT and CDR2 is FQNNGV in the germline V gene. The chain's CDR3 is CASSFEGGIPPLHF. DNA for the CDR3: TGTGCCAGCAGCTTTGAGGGGGGGATACCACCCCTCCACTTT. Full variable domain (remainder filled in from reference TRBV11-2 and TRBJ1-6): EAGVAQSPRYKIIEKRQSVAFWCNPISGHATLYWYQQILGQGPKLLIQFQNNGVVDDSQLPKDRFSAERLKGVDSTLKIQPAKLEDSAVYLCASSFEGGIPPLHFGNGTRLTVT.

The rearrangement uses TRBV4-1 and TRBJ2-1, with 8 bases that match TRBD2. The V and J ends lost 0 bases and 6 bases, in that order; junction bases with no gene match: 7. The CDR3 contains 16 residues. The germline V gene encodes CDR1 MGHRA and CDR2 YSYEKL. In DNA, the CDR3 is TGCGCCAGCAGCCAAGAAGGGACTAGACTGGGCAATGAGCAGTTCTTC. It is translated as CASSQEGTRLGNEQFF.

The chain's CDR3 is CASRQGDRDTGELFF. Written as DNA, the CDR3 is TGCGCCAGCAGACAGGGGGATCGGGACACCGGGGAGCTGTTTTTT. The rearrangement joins TRBV4-1 to TRBJ2-2; 8 bases map to TRBD1. Germline CDR1 and CDR2: MGHRA and YSYEKL. The CDR3 consists of 15 residues. J was trimmed by 3 bases and V by 6 bases; bases with no gene match: 6.